The TCR beta chain under discussion was sequenced for a study of tissue T cells after allogeneic stem cell transplantation. Study findings and constraints: Tissue-detected TCR repertoire was only partly captured by blood and spleen T cells. Limitations included a small, clinically heterogeneous cohort and limited sampling depth. Within patients, tissue anatomy strongly shaped TCR repertoire composition. Which tissue TCRs were alloreactive or antigen-specific was not determined. Some clones might be persisting host cells.

About this clone itself: Antigen: not known. Mouse germline and gene names are used. Read coverage stops 1 residue before the CDR3 terminus; the germline J gene supplies the remainder.

Assay: immunoSEQ multiplex PCR; the TCRdb copy retains only in-frame clones and omits some. This table has tens of thousands of clones, 69% appearing once. Germline V gene sequence: CDR1 GKSSPN, CDR2 SITVG. Deletions cut 0 bases from V and 6 bases from J, with 8 bases between. The CDR3 is 13 residues long. Material for sequencing was blood. The clonotype originates from a female BALB/c mouse in good health. MHC haplotype: H2-d. The V and J genes are TRBV31 and TRBJ2-2, with TRBD2 as a possible D gene (6 bases). CDR3 region: CAWSLGGSGQLYF. The part of the CDR3 DNA that was read is TGTGCCTGGAGTCTGGGGGGATCCGGGCAGCTCTAC. Together with reference TRBV31 and TRBJ2-2, the CDR3 gives the full variable domain: AQTIHQWPVAEIKAVGSPLSLGCTIKGKSSPNLYWYWQATGGTLQQLFYSITVGQVESVVQLNLSASRPKDDQFILSTEKLLLSHSGFYLCAWSLGGSGQLYFGEGSKLTVL.